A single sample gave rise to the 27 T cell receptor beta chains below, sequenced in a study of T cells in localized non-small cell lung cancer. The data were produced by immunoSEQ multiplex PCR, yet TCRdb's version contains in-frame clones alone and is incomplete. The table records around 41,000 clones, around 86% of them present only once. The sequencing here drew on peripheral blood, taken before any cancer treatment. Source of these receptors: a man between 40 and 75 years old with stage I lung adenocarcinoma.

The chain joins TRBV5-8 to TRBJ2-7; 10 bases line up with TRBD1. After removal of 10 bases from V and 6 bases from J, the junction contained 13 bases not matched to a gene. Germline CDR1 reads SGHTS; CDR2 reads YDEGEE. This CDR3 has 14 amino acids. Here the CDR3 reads CAGDRGSGGFEQYF. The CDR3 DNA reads TGTGCCGGGGACAGGGGTTCGGGAGGATTCGAGCAGTACTTC.

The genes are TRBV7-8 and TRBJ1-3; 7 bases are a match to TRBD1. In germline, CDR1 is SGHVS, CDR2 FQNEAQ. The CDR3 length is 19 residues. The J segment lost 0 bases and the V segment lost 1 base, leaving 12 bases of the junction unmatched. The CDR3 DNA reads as TGTGCCAGCAGCTTAGGTTTACAGGGGCTCCGTGGCTCTGGAAACACCATATATTTT. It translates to CASSLGLQGLRGSGNTIYF.

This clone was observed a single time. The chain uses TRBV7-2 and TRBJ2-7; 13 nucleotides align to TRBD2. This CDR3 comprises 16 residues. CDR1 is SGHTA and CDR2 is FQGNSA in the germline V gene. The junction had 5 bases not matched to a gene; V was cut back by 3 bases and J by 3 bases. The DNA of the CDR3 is TGTGCCAGCAGCTTGGACGGGACTAGCGGGAACTACGAGCAGTACTTC. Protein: CASSLDGTSGNYEQYF.

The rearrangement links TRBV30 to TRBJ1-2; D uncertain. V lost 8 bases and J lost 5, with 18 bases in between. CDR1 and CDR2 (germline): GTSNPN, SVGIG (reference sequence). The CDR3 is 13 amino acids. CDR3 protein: CARGGGSAYGYTF. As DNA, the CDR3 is TGTGCCCGCGGCGGCGGGTCGGCGTATGGCTACACCTTC.

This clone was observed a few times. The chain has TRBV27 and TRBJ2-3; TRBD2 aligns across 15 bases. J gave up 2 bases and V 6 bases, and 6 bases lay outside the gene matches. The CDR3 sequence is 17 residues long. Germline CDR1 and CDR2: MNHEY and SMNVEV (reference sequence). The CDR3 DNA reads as TGTGCCAGCAGAGGACTAGCGGGAGGGTTTGACACAGATACGCAGTATTTT. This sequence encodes CASRGLAGGFDTDTQYF.

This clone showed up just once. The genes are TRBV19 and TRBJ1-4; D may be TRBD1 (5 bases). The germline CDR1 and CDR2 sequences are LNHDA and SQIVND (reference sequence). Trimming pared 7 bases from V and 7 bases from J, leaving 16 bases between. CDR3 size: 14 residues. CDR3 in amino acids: CASTSGAGIEKLFF. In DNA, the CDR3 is TGTGCCAGTACCTCCGGGGCGGGTATTGAAAAACTGTTTTTT.

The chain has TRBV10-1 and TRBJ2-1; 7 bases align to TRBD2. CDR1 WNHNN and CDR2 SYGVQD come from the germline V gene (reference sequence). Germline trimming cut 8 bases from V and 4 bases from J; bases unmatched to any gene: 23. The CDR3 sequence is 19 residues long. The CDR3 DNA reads TGCGCCAGCTCCCAGGGAGGGGACTGTATAGGAGCGGGGTACAATGAGCAGTTCTTC. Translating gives CASSQGGDCIGAGYNEQFF.

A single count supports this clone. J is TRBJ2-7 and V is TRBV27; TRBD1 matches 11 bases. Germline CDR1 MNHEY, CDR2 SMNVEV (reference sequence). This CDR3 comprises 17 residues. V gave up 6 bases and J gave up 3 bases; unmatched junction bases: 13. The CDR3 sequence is CASSRNPSGTGGYEQYF. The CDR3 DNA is TGTGCCAGCAGCCGAAACCCCTCAGGGACAGGGGGCTACGAGCAGTACTTC.

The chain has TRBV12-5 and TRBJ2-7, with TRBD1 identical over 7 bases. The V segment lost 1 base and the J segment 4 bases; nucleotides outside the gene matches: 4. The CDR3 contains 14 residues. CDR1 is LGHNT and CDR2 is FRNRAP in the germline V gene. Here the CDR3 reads CASGLDRGSYEQYF. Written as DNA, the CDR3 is TGTGCTAGTGGTTTGGACAGGGGCTCTTACGAGCAGTACTTC.

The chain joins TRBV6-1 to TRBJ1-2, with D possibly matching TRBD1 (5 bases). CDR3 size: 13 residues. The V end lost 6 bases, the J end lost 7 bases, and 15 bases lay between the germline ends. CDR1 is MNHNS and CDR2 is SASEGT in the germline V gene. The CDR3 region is CASSARAGTGYTF. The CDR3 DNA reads TGTGCCAGCAGCGCCCGGGCGGGGACTGGCTACACCTTC.

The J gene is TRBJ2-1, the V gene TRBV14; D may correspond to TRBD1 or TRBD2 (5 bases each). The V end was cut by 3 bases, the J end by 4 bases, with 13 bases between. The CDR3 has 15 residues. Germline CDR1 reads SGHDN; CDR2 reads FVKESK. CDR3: CASSQGTLRYNEQFF. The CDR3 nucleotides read TGTGCCAGCAGCCAGGGGACCTTAAGGTACAATGAGCAGTTCTTC.

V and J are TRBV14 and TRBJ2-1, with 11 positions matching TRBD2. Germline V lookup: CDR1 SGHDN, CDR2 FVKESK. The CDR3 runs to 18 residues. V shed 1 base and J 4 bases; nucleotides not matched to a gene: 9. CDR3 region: CASSQGRASGRSYNEQFF. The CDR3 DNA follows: TGTGCCAGCAGCCAAGGTCGGGCTAGCGGGAGGTCATACAATGAGCAGTTCTTC.

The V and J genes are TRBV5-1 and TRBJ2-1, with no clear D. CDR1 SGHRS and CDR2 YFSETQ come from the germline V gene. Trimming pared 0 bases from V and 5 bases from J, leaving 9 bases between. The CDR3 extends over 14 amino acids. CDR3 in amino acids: CASSLESANNEQFF. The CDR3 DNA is TGCGCCAGCAGCTTGGAATCCGCCAACAATGAGCAGTTCTTC.

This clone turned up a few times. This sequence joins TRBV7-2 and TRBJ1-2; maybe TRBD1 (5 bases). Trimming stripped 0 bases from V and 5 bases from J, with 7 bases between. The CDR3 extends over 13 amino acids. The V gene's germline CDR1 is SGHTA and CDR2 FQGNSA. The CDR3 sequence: CASSLAGGYGYTF. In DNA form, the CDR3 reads TGTGCCAGCAGCTTAGCGGGGGGGTATGGCTACACCTTC.

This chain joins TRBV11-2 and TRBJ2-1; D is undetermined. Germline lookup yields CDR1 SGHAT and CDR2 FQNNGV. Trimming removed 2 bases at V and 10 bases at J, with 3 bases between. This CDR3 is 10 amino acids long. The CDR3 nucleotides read TGTGCCAGCAGCTTAAGGGAGCAGTTCTTC. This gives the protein CASSLREQFF.

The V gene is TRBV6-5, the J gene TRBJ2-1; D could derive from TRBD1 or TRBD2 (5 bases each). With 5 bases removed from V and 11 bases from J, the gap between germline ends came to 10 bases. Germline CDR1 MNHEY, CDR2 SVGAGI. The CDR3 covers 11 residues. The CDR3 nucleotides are TGTGCCAGCAGTCGAACGGGACAGCAGTTCTTC. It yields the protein CASSRTGQQFF.

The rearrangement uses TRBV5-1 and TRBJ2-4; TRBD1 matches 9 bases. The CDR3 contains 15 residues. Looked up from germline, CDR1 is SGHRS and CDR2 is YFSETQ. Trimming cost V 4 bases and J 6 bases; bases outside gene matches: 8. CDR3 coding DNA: TGCGCCAGCAGCCTGGACAGGGGAGAAGGAAACATTCAGTACTTC. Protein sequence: CASSLDRGEGNIQYF.

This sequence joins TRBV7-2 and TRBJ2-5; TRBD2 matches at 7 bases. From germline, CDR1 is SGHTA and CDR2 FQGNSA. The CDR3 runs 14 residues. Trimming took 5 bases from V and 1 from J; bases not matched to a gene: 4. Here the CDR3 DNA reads TGTGCCAGCAGCGTGGGGGGGAGCCAAGAGACCCAGTACTTC. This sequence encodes CASSVGGSQETQYF.

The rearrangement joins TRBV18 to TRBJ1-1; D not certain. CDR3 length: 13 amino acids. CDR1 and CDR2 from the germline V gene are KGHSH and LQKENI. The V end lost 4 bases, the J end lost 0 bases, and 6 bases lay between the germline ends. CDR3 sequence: CASSLNMNTEAFF. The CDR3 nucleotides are TGTGCCAGCTCACTTAACATGAACACTGAAGCTTTCTTT.

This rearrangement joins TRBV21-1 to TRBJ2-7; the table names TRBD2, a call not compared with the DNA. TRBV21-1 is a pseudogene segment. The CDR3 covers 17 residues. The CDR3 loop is CASSKTPPGSRGNEQYF. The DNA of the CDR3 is TGTGCCAGCAGCAAAACCCCTCCCGGGAGTCGAGGAAACGAGCAGTACTTC.

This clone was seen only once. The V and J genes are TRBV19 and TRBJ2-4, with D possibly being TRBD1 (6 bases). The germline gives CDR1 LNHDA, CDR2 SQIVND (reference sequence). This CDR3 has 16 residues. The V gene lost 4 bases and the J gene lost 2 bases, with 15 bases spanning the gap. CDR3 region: CASSKTTQGTKNIQYF. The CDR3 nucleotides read TGTGCCAGTAGTAAGACCACCCAGGGGACCAAAAACATTCAGTACTTC.

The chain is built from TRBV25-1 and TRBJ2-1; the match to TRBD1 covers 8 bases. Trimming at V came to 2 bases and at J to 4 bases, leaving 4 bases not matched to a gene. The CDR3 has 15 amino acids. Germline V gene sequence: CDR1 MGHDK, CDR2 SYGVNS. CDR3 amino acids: CASSEGQGGYNEQFF. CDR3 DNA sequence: TGTGCCAGCAGTGAAGGACAGGGAGGATACAATGAGCAGTTCTTC.

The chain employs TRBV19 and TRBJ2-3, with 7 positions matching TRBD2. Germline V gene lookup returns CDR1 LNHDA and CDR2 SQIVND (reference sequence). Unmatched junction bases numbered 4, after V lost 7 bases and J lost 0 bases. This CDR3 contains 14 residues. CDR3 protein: CASTEGGSTDTQYF. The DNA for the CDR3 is TGTGCCAGTACCGAGGGAGGGAGCACAGATACGCAGTATTTT.

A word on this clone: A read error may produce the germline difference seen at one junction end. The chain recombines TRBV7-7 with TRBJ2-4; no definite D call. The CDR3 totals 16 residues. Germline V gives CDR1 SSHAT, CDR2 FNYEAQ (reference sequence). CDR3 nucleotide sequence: TGTGCTAGCAGCTTTACCTCCCGGATACCCAAAAACATTCAGTACTTC. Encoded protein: CASSFTSRIPKNIQYF. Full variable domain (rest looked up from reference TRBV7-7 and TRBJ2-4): GAGVSQSPRYKVTKRGQDVTLRCDPISSHATLYWYQQALGQGPEFLTYFNYEAQPDKSGLPSDRFSAERPEGSISTLTIQRTEQRDSAMYRCASSFTSRIPKNIQYFGAGTRLSVL.

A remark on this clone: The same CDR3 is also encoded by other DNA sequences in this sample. CDR3 loop: CASSLGGSGANVLTF. The CDR3 DNA reads as TGTGCCAGCAGCTTGGGGGGCTCTGGGGCCAACGTCCTGACTTTC. The chain links TRBV7-9 to TRBJ2-6, with a tentative D call TRBD2 (6 bases). The V and J ends lost 3 bases and 0 bases respectively, with 6 bases between them. The CDR3 is 15 amino acids. In germline, CDR1 is SEHNR, CDR2 FQNEAQ (reference sequence).

The CDR3 spells CASSEARQGAGYTF. In nucleotides, the CDR3 is TGTGCCAGCAGTGAAGCAAGACAGGGGGCTGGCTACACCTTC. The J gene is TRBJ1-2, the V gene TRBV2; 10 positions agree with TRBD1. Germline V gene sequence: CDR1 SNHLY, CDR2 FYNNEI. The CDR3 length is 14 residues. V shed 0 bases and J 7 bases; nucleotides not matched to a gene: 2.

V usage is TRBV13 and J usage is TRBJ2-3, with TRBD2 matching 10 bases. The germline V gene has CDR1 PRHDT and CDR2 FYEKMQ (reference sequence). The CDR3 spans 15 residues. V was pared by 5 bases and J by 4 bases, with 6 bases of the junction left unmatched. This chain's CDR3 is CASSAAGGWADTQYF. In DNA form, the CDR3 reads TGTGCCAGCAGCGCAGCGGGAGGGTGGGCAGATACGCAGTATTTT. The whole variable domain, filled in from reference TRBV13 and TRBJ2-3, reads AAGVIQSPRHLIKEKRETATLKCYPIPRHDTVYWYQQGPGQDPQFLISFYEKMQSDKGSIPDRFSAQQFSDYHSELNMSSLELGDSALYFCASSAAGGWADTQYFGPGTRLTVL.